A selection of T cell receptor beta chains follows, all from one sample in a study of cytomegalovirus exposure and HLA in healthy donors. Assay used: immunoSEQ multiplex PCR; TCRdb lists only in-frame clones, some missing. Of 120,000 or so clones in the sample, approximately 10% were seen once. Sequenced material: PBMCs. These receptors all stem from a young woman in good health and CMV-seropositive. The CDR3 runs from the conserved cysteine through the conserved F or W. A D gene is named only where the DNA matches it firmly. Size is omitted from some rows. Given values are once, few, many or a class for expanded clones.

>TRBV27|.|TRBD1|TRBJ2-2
TGTGCCAGCAGTAGTTGGACAGGGGACACCGGGGAGCTGTTTTTT
CASSSWTGDTGELFF
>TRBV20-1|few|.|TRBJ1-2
TGCAGTGCTGCGGGGCGGGGTGGCTACACCTTC
CSAAGRGGYTF
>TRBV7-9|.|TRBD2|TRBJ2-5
TGTGCCAGCAGTCTAGCGGGAGGGCCCGGGGAGACCCAGTACTTC
CASSLAGGPGETQYF
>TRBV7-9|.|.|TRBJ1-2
TGTGCCAGCAGCCGGGACGGGGGAAGCTACACCTTC
CASSRDGGSYTF
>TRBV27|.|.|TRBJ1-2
TGTGCCAGCTGGGGGGGGAACTATGGCTACACCTTC
CASWGGNYGYTF
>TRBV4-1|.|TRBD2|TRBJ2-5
TGCGCCAGCAGCCTGGAAAGCCCAGCGGGAGGGGAAGAGACCCAGTACTTC
CASSLESPAGGEETQYF
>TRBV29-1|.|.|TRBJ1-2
TGCAGCGCTCCCGTGGACAGAGGAGGCTACACCTTC
CSAPVDRGGYTF
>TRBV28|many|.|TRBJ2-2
TGTGCCAGCAGTTTTTTCCCACGTAGAAAGAACACCGGGGAGCTGTTTTTT
CASSFFPRRKNTGELFF
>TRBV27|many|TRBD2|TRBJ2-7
TGTGCCAGCAGTTTAGGGTTTAGCGGGAACGAGCAGTACTTC
CASSLGFSGNEQYF
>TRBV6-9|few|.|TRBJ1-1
TGTGCCTGGGAGACGGACAGCGGCGAAGCTTTCTTT
CAWETDSGEAFF
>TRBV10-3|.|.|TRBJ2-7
TGTGCCATCACGTCCTCGGGGGACGAGCAGTACTTC
CAITSSGDEQYF
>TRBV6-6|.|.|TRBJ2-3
TGTGCCAGCAGTTACGTGGCCACAGATACGCAGTATTTT
CASSYVATDTQYF
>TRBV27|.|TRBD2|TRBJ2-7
TGTGCCAGCAGTTTCGGGACTACCTACGAGCAGTACTTC
CASSFGTTYEQYF
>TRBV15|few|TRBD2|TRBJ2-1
TGTGCCACCAGCAGGGGACTAGGGATTGAGCAGTTCTTC
CATSRGLGIEQFF
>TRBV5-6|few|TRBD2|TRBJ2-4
TGTGCCAGCAGCTTGGAACTAGCGGGAGGCATTTTAGCCAAAAACATTCAGTACTTC
CASSLELAGGILAKNIQYF
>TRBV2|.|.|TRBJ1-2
TGTGCCAGCAGTGAAATCCCGGGCTACACCTTC
CASSEIPGYTF
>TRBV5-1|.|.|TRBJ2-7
TGCGCCAGCAGCTTCCAGAGCGGTGCCTACGAGCAGTACTTC
CASSFQSGAYEQYF
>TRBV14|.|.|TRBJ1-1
TGTGCCAGCAGCCATCTGGGGGGGTCTGAAGCTTTCTTT
CASSHLGGSEAFF
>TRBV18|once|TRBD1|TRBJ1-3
TGTGCCAGCTCTTCCGGACAGGTTAGCTCTGGAAACACCATATATTTT
CASSSGQVSSGNTIYF
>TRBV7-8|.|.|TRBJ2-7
TGTGCCAGCAGCTTAGGTGCTAGCGTTTCCTACGAGCAGTACTTC
CASSLGASVSYEQYF
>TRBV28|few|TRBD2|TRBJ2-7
TGTGCCAGCAGTTTATATGGCGGGAGCTACGAGCAGTACTTC
CASSLYGGSYEQYF
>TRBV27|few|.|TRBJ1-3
TGTGCCAGCAGAAAACAGGATCCTGGAAACACCATATATTTT
CASRKQDPGNTIYF
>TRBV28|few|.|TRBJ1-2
TGTGCCAGCAGTTATCAGGAAGGGGTCGGTGGCTACACCTTC
CASSYQEGVGGYTF
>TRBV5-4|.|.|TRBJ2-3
TGTGCCAGCAGCCCAGGCGGGGTGTCGCACACAGATACGCAGTATTTT
CASSPGGVSHTDTQYF
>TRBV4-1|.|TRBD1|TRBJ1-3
TGCGCCAGCAGCCAAGGGGACAGGGGTGGGGGTGGAAACACCATATATTTT
CASSQGDRGGGGNTIYF
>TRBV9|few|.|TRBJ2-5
TGTGCCACCGAGGAGGAGGGATCATCGAGCGAGACCCAGTACTTC
CATEEEGSSSETQYF
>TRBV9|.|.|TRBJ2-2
TGTGCCAGCAGCGTAGCAGGTGGAACGAACACCGGGGAGCTGTTTTTT
CASSVAGGTNTGELFF
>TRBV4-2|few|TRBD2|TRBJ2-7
TGTGCCAGCAGCCAAGATCGAGCGGGAGTGTACGAGCAGTACTTC
CASSQDRAGVYEQYF
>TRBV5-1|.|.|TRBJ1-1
TGCGCCAGCAGCTTGGCCGCTAGGACTGAAGCTTTCTTT
CASSLAARTEAFF
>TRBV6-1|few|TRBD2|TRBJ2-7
TGTGCCAGCAGTGAAGGGGGCGGGAGACCGTCCTACGAGCAGTACTTC
CASSEGGGRPSYEQYF
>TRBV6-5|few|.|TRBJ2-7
TGTGCCAGCAGTTCCTTCGCGGGCATGGGGTCAGGCGAGCAGTACTTC
CASSSFAGMGSGEQYF
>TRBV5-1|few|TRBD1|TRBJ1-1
TGCGCCAGCAGGGGAAGGCAGGGGGGTGAAGCTTTCTTT
CASRGRQGGEAFF
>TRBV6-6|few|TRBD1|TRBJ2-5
TGTGCCAGCAGTTACCCCGGCCGACAGGGGGAGACCCAGTACTTC
CASSYPGRQGETQYF
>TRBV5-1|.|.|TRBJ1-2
TGCGCCAGCAGCAGAGACACCGAAGGCTACACCTTC
CASSRDTEGYTF
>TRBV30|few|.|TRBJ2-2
TGTGCCTGCCGGGGATTAGGGCGGGGACTGGGGGAGCTGTTTTTT
CACRGLGRGLGELFF
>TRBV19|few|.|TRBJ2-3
TGTGCCAGTAGGAGAACTGCAACTAGCACAGATACGCAGTATTTT
CASRRTATSTDTQYF
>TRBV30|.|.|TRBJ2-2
TGTGCCTGGAGTCCTGGGCATACCGGGGAGCTGTTTTTT
CAWSPGHTGELFF